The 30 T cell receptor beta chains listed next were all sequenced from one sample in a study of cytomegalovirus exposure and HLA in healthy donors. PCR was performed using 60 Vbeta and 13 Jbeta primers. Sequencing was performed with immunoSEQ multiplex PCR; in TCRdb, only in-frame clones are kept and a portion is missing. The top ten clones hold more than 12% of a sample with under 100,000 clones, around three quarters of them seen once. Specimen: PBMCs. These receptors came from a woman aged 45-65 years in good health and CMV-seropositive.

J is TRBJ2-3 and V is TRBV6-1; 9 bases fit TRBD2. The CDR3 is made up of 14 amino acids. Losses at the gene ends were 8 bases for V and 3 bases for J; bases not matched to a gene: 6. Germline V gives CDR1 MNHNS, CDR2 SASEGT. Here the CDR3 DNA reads TGTGCCAGCTCGGCTAGCGGGACGACAGATACGCAGTATTTT. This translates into CASSASGTTDTQYF.

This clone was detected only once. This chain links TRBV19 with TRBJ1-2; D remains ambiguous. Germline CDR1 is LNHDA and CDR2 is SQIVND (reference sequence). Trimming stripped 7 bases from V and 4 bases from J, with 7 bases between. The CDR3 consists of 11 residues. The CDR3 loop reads CASNDIYGYTF. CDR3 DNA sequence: TGTGCCAGTAATGACATCTATGGCTACACCTTC. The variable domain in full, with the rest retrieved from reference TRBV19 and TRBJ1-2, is DGGITQSPKYLFRKEGQNVTLSCEQNLNHDAMYWYRQDPGQGLRLIYYSQIVNDFQKGDIAEGYSVSREKKESFPLTVTSAQKNPTAFYLCASNDIYGYTFGSGTRLTVV.

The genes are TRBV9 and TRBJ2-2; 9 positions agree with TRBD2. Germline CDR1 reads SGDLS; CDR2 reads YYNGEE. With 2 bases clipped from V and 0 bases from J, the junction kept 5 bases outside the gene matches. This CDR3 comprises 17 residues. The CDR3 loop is CASSVGVAGANTGELFF. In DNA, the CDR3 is TGTGCCAGCAGCGTTGGGGTAGCGGGAGCGAACACCGGGGAGCTGTTTTTT.

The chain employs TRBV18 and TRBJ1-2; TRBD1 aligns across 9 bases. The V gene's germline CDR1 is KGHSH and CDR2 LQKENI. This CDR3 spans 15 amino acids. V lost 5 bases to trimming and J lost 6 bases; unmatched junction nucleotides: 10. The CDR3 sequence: CASSSSQDRGNGYTF. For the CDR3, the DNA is TGTGCCAGCTCATCCTCCCAGGACAGGGGCAATGGCTACACCTTC.

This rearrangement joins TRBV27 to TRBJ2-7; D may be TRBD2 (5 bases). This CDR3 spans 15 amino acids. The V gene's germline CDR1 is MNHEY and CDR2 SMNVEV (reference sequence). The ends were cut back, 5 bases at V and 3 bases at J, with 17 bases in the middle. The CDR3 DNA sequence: TGTGCCAGCAGTACCATATCTGGGGAGCTCTACGAGCAGTACTTC. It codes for CASSTISGELYEQYF.

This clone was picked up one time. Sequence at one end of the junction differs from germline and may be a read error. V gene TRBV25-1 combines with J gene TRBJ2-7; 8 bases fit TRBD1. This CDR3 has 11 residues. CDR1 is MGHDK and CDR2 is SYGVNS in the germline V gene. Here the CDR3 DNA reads TGTGCCAGCAGACGACAGGGGCCCTGTTTCTTC. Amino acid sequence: CASRRQGPCFF.

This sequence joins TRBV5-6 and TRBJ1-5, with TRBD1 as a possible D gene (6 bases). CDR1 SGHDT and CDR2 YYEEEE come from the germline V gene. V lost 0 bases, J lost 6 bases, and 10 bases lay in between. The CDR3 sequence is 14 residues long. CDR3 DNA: TGTGCCAGCAGCTTGGACAGGGATTTTCAGCCCCAGCATTTT. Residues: CASSLDRDFQPQHF.

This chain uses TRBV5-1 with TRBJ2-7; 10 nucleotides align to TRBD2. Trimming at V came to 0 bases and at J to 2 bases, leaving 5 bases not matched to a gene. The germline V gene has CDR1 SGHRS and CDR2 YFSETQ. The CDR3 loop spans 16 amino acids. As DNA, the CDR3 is TGCGCCAGCAGCTTGGCGGGGACTAGCGCGACCTACGAGCAGTACTTC. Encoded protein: CASSLAGTSATYEQYF.

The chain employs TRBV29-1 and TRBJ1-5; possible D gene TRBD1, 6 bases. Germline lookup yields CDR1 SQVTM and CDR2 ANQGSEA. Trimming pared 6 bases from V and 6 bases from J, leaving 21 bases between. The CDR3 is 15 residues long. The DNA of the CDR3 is TGCAGCGTCCTGAACGAGAAAGGGGGGGGTCAGCCCCAGCATTTT. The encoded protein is CSVLNEKGGGQPQHF.

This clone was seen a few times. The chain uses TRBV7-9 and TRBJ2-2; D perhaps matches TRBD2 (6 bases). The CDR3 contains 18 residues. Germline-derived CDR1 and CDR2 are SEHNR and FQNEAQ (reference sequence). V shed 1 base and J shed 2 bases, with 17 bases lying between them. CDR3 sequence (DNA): TGTGCCAGCAGCTTAGAGGTTTCTAGCGTGCGAAACACCGGGGAGCTGTTTTTT. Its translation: CASSLEVSSVRNTGELFF.

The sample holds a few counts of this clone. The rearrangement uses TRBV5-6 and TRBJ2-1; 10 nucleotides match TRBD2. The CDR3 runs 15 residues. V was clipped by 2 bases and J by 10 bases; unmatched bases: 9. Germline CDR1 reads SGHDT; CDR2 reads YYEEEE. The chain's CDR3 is CASSFGSGRAGEQFF. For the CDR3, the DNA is TGTGCCAGCAGCTTTGGGAGCGGGAGGGCGGGGGAGCAGTTCTTC.

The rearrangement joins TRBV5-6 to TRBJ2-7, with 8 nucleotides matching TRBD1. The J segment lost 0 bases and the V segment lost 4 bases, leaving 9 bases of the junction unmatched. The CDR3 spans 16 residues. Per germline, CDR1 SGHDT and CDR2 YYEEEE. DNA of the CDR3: TGTGCCAGCAGCCACCGGACAGGGTATAGCTCCTACGAGCAGTACTTC. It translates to CASSHRTGYSSYEQYF.

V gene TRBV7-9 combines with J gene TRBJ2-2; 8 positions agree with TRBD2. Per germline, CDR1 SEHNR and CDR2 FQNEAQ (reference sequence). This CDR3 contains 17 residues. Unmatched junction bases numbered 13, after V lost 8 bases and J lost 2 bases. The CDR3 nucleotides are TGTGCCAGCGTAGGGAAGACGAGCGGGAGTAACACCGGGGAGCTGTTTTTT. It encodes CASVGKTSGSNTGELFF.

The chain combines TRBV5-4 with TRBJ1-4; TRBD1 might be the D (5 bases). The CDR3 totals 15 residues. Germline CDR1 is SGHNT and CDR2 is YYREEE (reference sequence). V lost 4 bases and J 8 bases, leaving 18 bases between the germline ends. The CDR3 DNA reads TGTGCCAGCAGCCACGGTACAAGGCCAGGGGAAAAACTGTTTTTT. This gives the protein CASSHGTRPGEKLFF.

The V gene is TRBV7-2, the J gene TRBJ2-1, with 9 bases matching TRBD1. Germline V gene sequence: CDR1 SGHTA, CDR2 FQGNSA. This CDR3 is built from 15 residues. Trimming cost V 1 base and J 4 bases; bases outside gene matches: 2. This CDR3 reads CASSLGGTGYNEQFF. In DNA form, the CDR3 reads TGTGCCAGCAGCTTAGGTGGGACAGGGTACAATGAGCAGTTCTTC.

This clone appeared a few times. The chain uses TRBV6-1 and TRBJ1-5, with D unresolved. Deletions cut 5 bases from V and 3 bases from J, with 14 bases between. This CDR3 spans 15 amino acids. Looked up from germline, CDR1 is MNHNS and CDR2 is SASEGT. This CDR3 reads CASSLNPPPNQPQHF. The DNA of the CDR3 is TGTGCCAGCAGTCTAAACCCACCTCCCAATCAGCCCCAGCATTTT.

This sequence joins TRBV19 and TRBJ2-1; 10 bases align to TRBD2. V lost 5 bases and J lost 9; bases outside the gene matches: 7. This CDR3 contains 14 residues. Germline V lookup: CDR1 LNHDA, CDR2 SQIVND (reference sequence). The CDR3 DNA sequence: TGTGCCAGTAGTTCTAGCGGGAGTACAGGTGAGCAGTTCTTC. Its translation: CASSSSGSTGEQFF. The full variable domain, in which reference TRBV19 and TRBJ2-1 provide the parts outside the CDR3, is DGGITQSPKYLFRKEGQNVTLSCEQNLNHDAMYWYRQDPGQGLRLIYYSQIVNDFQKGDIAEGYSVSREKKESFPLTVTSAQKNPTAFYLCASSSSGSTGEQFFGPGTRLTVL.

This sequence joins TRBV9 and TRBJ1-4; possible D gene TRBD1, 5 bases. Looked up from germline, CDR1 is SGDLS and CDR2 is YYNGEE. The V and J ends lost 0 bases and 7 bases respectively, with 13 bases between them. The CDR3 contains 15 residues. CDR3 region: CASSVDPGPGEKLFF. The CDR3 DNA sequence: TGTGCCAGCAGCGTAGACCCAGGGCCGGGTGAAAAACTGTTTTTT. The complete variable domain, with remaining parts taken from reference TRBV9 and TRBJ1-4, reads DSGVTQTPKHLITATGQRVTLRCSPRSGDLSVYWYQQSLDQGLQFLIQYYNGEERAKGNILERFSAQQFPDLHSELNLSSLELGDSALYFCASSVDPGPGEKLFFGSGTQLSVL.

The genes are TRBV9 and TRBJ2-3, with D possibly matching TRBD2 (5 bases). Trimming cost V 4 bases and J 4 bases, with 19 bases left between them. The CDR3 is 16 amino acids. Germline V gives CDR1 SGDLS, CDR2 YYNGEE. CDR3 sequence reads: CASSQWAGRDADTQYF. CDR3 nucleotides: TGTGCCAGCAGCCAATGGGCGGGCCGCGACGCAGATACGCAGTATTTT.

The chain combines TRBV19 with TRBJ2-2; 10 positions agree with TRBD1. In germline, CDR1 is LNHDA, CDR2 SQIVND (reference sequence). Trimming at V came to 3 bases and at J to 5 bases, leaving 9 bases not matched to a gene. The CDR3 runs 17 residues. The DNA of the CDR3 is TGTGCCAGTAGTATGATCCCTGGGACAGGGGTGACCGGGGAGCTGTTTTTT. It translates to CASSMIPGTGVTGELFF.

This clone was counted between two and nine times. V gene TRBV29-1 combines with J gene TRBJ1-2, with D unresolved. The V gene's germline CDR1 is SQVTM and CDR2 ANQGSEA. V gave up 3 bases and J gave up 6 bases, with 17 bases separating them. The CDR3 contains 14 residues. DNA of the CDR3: TGCAGCGTTGATACGGACTCCTCTGTGGATGGCTACACCTTC. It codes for CSVDTDSSVDGYTF.

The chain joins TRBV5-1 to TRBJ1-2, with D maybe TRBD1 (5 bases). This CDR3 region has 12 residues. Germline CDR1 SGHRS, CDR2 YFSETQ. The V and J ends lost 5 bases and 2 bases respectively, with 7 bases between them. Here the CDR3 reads CASRDTNYGYTF. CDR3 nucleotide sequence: TGCGCCAGCAGGGACACCAACTATGGCTACACCTTC.

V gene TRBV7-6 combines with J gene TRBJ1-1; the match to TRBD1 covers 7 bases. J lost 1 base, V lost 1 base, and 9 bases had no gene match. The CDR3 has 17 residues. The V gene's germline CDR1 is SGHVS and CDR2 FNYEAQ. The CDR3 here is CASSLVVQGVRNTEAFF. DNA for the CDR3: TGTGCCAGCAGCTTAGTGGTTCAGGGGGTCAGGAACACTGAAGCTTTCTTT.

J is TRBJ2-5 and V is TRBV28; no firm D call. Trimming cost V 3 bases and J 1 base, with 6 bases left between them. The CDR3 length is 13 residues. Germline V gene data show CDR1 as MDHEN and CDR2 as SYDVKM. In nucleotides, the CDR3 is TGTGCCAGCAGTTTTGTTAGCCAAGAGACCCAGTACTTC. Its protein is CASSFVSQETQYF.

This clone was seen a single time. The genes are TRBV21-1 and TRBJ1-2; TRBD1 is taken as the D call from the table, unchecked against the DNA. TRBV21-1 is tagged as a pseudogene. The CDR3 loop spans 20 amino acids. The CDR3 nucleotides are TGTGCCAGCAGCAAAAGAAGTGGGACAGGGCAGGGAAAACTTAACTATGGCTACACCTTC. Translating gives CASSKRSGTGQGKLNYGYTF.

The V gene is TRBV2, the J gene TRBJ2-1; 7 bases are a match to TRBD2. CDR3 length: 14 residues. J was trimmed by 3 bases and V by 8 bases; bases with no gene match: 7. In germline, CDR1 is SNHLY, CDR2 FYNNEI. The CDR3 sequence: CASSRTSGYNEQFF. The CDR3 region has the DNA TGTGCCAGCTCTAGGACTAGTGGCTACAATGAGCAGTTCTTC.

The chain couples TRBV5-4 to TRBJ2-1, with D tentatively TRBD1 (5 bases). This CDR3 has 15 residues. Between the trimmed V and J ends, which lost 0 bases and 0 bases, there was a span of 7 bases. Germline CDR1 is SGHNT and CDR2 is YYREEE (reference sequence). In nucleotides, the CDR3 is TGTGCCAGCAGCTTGGGGGGCACCTCCTACAATGAGCAGTTCTTC. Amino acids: CASSLGGTSYNEQFF.

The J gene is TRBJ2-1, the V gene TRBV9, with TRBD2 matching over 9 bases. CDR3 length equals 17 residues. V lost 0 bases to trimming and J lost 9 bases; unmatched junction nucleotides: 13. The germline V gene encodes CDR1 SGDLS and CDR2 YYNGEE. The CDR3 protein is CASSVDSGRYTESEQFF. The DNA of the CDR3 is TGTGCCAGCAGCGTAGATAGCGGGAGATACACAGAGAGTGAGCAGTTCTTC.

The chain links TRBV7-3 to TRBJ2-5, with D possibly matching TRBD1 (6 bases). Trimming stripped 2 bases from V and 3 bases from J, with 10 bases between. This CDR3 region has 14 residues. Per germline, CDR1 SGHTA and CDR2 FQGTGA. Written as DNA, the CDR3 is TGTGCCAGCAGCTTATCAGGGGTTAAAGAGACCCAGTACTTC. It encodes CASSLSGVKETQYF.

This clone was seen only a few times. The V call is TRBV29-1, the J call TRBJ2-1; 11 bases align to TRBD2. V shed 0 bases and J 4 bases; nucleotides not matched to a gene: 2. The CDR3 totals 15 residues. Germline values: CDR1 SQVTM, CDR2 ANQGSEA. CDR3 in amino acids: CSVEERTSGYNEQFF. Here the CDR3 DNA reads TGCAGCGTTGAAGAGCGGACTAGCGGGTACAATGAGCAGTTCTTC.